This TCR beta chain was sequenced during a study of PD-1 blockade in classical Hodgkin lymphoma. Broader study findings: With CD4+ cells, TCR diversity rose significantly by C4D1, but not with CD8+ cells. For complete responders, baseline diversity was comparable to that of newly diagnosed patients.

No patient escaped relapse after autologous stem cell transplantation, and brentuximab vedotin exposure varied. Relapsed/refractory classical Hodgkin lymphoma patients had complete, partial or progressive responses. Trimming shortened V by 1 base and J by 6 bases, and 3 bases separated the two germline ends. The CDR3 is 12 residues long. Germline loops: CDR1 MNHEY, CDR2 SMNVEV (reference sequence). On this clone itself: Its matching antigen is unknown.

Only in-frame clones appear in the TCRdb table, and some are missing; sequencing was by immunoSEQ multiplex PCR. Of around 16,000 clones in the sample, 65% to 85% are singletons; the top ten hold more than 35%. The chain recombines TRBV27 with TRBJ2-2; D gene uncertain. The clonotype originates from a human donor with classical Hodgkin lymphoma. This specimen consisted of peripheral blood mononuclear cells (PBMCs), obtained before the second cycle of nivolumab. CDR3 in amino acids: CASSLYAGELFF. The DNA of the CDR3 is TGTGCCAGCAGTTTATATGCCGGGGAGCTGTTTTTT.